The 18 T cell receptor beta chains below come from one sample, sequenced in a study of technical replicates of blood from a few donors. Profiling relied on immunoSEQ multiplex PCR, and the TCRdb table lists in-frame clones only, not all of them. The sample lists 64,000 or so clones, 75% to 90% seen once, with around 5.5% in the top ten. Sequenced material: PBMCs. The receptors come from a human donor in good health. Some clones in this sample may be carry-over from other donors' samples.

The rearrangement uses TRBV5-5 and TRBJ2-7, with TRBD2 matching over 11 bases. The V and J ends lost 3 bases and 6 bases, in that order; junction bases with no gene match: 11. The germline V gene encodes CDR1 SGHKS and CDR2 YYEKEE (reference sequence). The CDR3 is 16 residues long. The chain's CDR3 is CASSSVLAGTSGEQYF. The CDR3 bases are TGTGCCAGCAGCTCGGTCTTGGCCGGGACTAGCGGCGAGCAGTACTTC.

In its sample, this clone was seen once. This sequence joins TRBV9 and TRBJ1-1; TRBD1 matches at 8 bases. The CDR3 extends over 15 amino acids. Germline loops: CDR1 SGDLS, CDR2 YYNGEE. Unmatched junction bases numbered 4, after V lost 3 bases and J lost 0 bases. The CDR3 here is CASSARQGMNTEAFF. For the CDR3, the DNA is TGTGCCAGCAGCGCACGACAGGGGATGAACACTGAAGCTTTCTTT.

V gene TRBV29-1 combines with J gene TRBJ1-2, with TRBD1 matching 7 bases. V dropped 7 bases and J dropped 5; count of bases not matched to a gene: 4. From germline, CDR1 is SQVTM and CDR2 ANQGSEA. This CDR3 has 11 amino acids. The CDR3 coding sequence is TGCAGCGGAAGGGGGCGGTATGGCTACACCTTC. This codes for CSGRGRYGYTF.

This chain connects TRBV6-1 to TRBJ2-7; tentative D call: TRBD2 (7 bases). This CDR3 has 14 residues. Trimming removed 6 bases at V and 4 bases at J, with 16 bases between. CDR1 and CDR2 from the germline V gene are MNHNS and SASEGT. CDR3 residues: CASSERGGTYEQYF. DNA of the CDR3: TGTGCCAGCAGCGAAAGGGGGGGGACTTACGAGCAGTACTTC.

The V and J genes are TRBV20-1 and TRBJ2-1; 7 bases align to TRBD1. Germline loops: CDR1 DFQATT, CDR2 SNEGSKA (reference sequence). The CDR3 runs to 11 residues. V lost 5 bases to trimming and J lost 9 bases; unmatched junction nucleotides: 4. CDR3 amino acids: CSALTGPEQFF. CDR3 coding DNA: TGCAGTGCTTTGACAGGGCCTGAGCAGTTCTTC.

The chain has TRBV5-4 and TRBJ1-6, with TRBD1 identical over 12 bases. This CDR3 has 15 amino acids. Germline CDR1 and CDR2: SGHNT and YYREEE (reference sequence). With 4 bases clipped from V and 9 bases from J, the junction kept 5 bases outside the gene matches. The CDR3 DNA reads as TGTGCCAGCAGCCGACTGGGACAGGGGGCTTCACCCCTCCACTTT. Residues: CASSRLGQGASPLHF.

The V gene is TRBV5-4, the J gene TRBJ2-7; 8 bases are a match to TRBD2. The V gene's germline CDR1 is SGHNT and CDR2 YYREEE (reference sequence). This CDR3 region has 14 residues. Losses at the gene ends were 4 bases for V and 3 bases for J; bases not matched to a gene: 6. The CDR3 DNA reads TGTGCCAGCAGCACATTAGCGGGGAACTACGAGCAGTACTTC. It codes for CASSTLAGNYEQYF.

The rearrangement uses TRBV10-3 and TRBJ1-1; perhaps TRBD1 as D (5 bases). Trimming took 6 bases from V and 0 from J, leaving 14 bases between them. The CDR3 covers 15 residues. The germline V gene encodes CDR1 ENHRY and CDR2 SYGVKD. The CDR3 loop reads CAISKIGGMNTEAFF. CDR3 in DNA: TGTGCCATCAGCAAAATCGGGGGAATGAACACTGAAGCTTTCTTT.

The chain recombines TRBV6-6 with TRBJ1-1; TRBD1 aligns across 7 bases. There are 13 residues in the CDR3. The V segment lost 6 bases and the J segment 3 bases; nucleotides outside the gene matches: 4. Germline assignment: CDR1 MNHNY and CDR2 SVGAGI (reference sequence). This CDR3 reads CASSRDSYTEAFF. The DNA for the CDR3 is TGTGCCAGCAGCCGGGACAGTTACACTGAAGCTTTCTTT.

This rearrangement joins TRBV6-4 to TRBJ1-1; D gene unclear. CDR3 length equals 13 residues. The germline V gene encodes CDR1 MRHNA and CDR2 SNTAGT. V lost 0 bases and J 7 bases, leaving 9 bases between the germline ends. The CDR3 protein is CASSDSYSGEAFF. For the CDR3, the DNA is TGTGCCAGCAGTGACTCTTACTCCGGTGAAGCTTTCTTT.

CDR3 sequence reads: CASVPEIAANTGELFF. The DNA of the CDR3 is TGCGCCAGCGTCCCTGAGATCGCGGCTAACACCGGGGAGCTGTTTTTT. The gene calls are TRBV5-1 and TRBJ2-2; no firm D call. The CDR3 covers 16 residues. The germline V gene encodes CDR1 SGHRS and CDR2 YFSETQ. Trimming took 7 bases from V and 2 from J, leaving 18 bases between them. The full variable domain, rest sourced from reference TRBV5-1 and TRBJ2-2, is KAGVTQTPRYLIKTRGQQVTLSCSPISGHRSVSWYQQTPGQGLQFLFEYFSETQRNKGNFPGRFSGRQFSNSRSEMNVSTLELGDSALYLCASVPEIAANTGELFFGEGSRLTVL.

The J gene is TRBJ1-4, the V gene TRBV4-3; 7 nucleotides match TRBD1. Trimming removed 4 bases from V and 6 bases from J; junction bases left unmatched: 8. This CDR3 spans 15 amino acids. Germline loops: CDR1 LGHNA, CDR2 YSLEER. The CDR3 nucleotides read TGCGCCAGCAGCCCTCGGGACAGAGTAGATGAAAAACTGTTTTTT. This sequence encodes CASSPRDRVDEKLFF.

The CDR3 loop is CASSELTPPDSPLHF. In DNA, the CDR3 is TGTGCCAGCAGTGAACTAACTCCTCCCGATTCACCCCTCCACTTT. The rearrangement uses TRBV6-1 and TRBJ1-6, with no clear D. Germline CDR1 reads MNHNS; CDR2 reads SASEGT. Trimming left V 2 bases short and J 8 bases short, with 13 bases between. The CDR3 covers 15 residues.

This chain joins TRBV9 and TRBJ1-4; D is ambiguous. Per the germline V gene, CDR1 is SGDLS and CDR2 is YYNGEE. The CDR3 covers 16 residues. The V and J ends lost 3 bases and 0 bases respectively, with 12 bases between them. Here the CDR3 reads CASSADGIATNEKLFF. CDR3 sequence (DNA): TGTGCCAGCAGCGCCGATGGCATTGCAACTAATGAAAAACTGTTTTTT. Filled out from reference TRBV9 and TRBJ1-4, the complete variable domain reads DSGVTQTPKHLITATGQRVTLRCSPRSGDLSVYWYQQSLDQGLQFLIQYYNGEERAKGNILERFSAQQFPDLHSELNLSSLELGDSALYFCASSADGIATNEKLFFGSGTQLSVL.

The CDR3 is CASSLRGTASRGGYTF. CDR3 nucleotides: TGTGCCAGCAGCCTAAGAGGGACAGCATCTCGGGGTGGCTACACCTTC. The chain is built from TRBV5-8 and TRBJ1-2; 7 nucleotides agree with TRBD1. This CDR3 has 16 amino acids. The germline V gene encodes CDR1 SGHTS and CDR2 YDEGEE. The J segment lost 7 bases and the V segment lost 4 bases, leaving 16 bases of the junction unmatched.

V gene TRBV29-1 combines with J gene TRBJ2-7; TRBD2 aligns across 11 bases. The germline V gene has CDR1 SQVTM and CDR2 ANQGSEA. V lost 4 bases, J lost 0 bases, and 11 bases stayed unmatched. The CDR3 is 17 residues long. CDR3 protein: CSVAGTSGYADSYEQYF. CDR3 nucleotide sequence: TGCAGCGTTGCAGGGACTAGCGGTTACGCCGACTCCTACGAGCAGTACTTC.

This clone was counted only a few times. The rearrangement uses TRBV13 and TRBJ1-3; tentative D call: TRBD1 (6 bases). The CDR3 has 16 residues. V lost 2 bases to trimming and J lost 0 bases, with 11 bases between them. Per germline, CDR1 PRHDT and CDR2 FYEKMQ (reference sequence). The DNA of the CDR3 is TGTGCCAGCAGCTTAAGGGGGTCCTCCTCTGGAAACACCATATATTTT. As protein: CASSLRGSSSGNTIYF.

This sequence joins TRBV5-1 and TRBJ2-1, with TRBD2 matching 10 bases. Per germline, CDR1 SGHRS and CDR2 YFSETQ. The V and J ends lost 3 bases and 6 bases, in that order; junction bases with no gene match: 6. The CDR3 sequence is 15 residues long. The CDR3 reads CASSSLERGGNEQFF. CDR3 coding DNA: TGCGCCAGCAGCTCCCTTGAGCGGGGGGGCAATGAGCAGTTCTTC.